This paragraph reports one T cell receptor (beta chain). Its antigen remains unidentified. Trimming cost V 5 bases and J 5 bases; bases outside gene matches: 4. The germline gives CDR1 SGHVS, CDR2 FNYEAQ. The CDR3 is 15 residues long. Next came a second PCR, run for about 7 to 12 cycles, which used a sample-barcoded 5' primer along with a J-beta primer mix. TCRdb ran MiXCR on the 5' RACE reads and lists one entry per CDR3 protein. The data show about 1.6 million distinct CDR3 sequences, about 32% seen once. This entry comes from a study of blood T cells in healthy people across ages. Study-wide points: Estimates of total diversity, which came from one million sequenced T cells, were considered to be underestimates.

The TCR was taken from a woman younger than 45 in good health. The chain carries TRBV7-6 and TRBJ2-3; 13 bases align to TRBD2. Sequenced: blood. CDR3 region: CASSQLAGGIDTQYF. The CDR3, as DNA: TGTGCCAGCAGCCAACTAGCGGGGGGGATAGATACGCAGTATTTT.